The present entry profiles one TCR beta chain with its context. The germline CDR1 and CDR2 sequences are GTSNPN and SVGIG (reference sequence). V trimming: 1 base; J trimming: 5 bases; junction bases outside the gene matches: 8. This CDR3 has 14 amino acids. The entry originates in a study of blood T cell repertoires in COVID-19. Here immunoSEQ multiplex PCR was the method, and the copy in TCRdb shows in-frame clones only, minus some. The data contain under 150,000 clones, 80% to 90% of them singletons. This sequence was found in a man aged 45-65 years with active or convalescent COVID-19. Sequenced: peripheral blood. The genes are TRBV30 and TRBJ2-7; 7 bases align to TRBD1. The CDR3 spells CAWSAPPTGNEQYF. CDR3 nucleotides: TGTGCCTGGAGTGCCCCACCGACAGGGAACGAGCAGTACTTC.